The rows below give T cell receptor beta chains drawn from one sample of a study of cytomegalovirus exposure and HLA in healthy donors. The table came from immunoSEQ multiplex PCR; TCRdb's copy has only in-frame clones and leaves some out. The repertoire includes over 150,000 clones, over 75% of them detected once, and just under 3% sits in the top ten. The sample taken for sequencing was PBMCs. These receptors were obtained from a woman aged 30 to 39 in good health and CMV-seronegative. Both conserved end residues are part of each CDR3. Fields, in order: clone size, V gene, D gene, J gene, CDR3 protein, CDR3 DNA. A D gene is named only where the DNA matches it firmly. Size is omitted from some rows. Given values are once, few, many or a class for expanded clones.

few	TRBV7-9	-	TRBJ1-2	CASSHDGVWALGYTF	TGTGCCAGCAGCCACGACGGGGTTTGGGCCCTAGGCTACACCTTC
-	TRBV29-1	-	TRBJ2-7	CSVSGSLKASYEQYF	TGCAGCGTTTCGGGATCCCTAAAGGCCTCCTACGAGCAGTACTTC
-	TRBV18	TRBD2	TRBJ2-7	CASSPLGGGNEQYF	TGTGCCAGCTCACCTCTTGGGGGAGGGAACGAGCAGTACTTC
-	TRBV5-1	TRBD1	TRBJ2-7	CASSLGQPREQYF	TGCGCCAGCAGCCTGGGACAGCCTCGTGAGCAGTACTTC
-	TRBV29-1	-	TRBJ1-2	CSVVGPPNYGYTF	TGCAGCGTTGTGGGGCCCCCGAACTATGGCTACACCTTC
-	TRBV4-1	TRBD2	TRBJ2-1	CASSQERGLVAGEDNEQFF	TGCGCCAGCAGCCAAGAGCGCGGGTTAGTAGCGGGAGAGGACAATGAGCAGTTCTTC
-	TRBV9	-	TRBJ1-2	CASSGGEGGSSGYTF	TGTGCCAGCAGCGGGGGGGAGGGGGGAAGTTCTGGCTACACCTTC
-	TRBV7-9	TRBD2	TRBJ2-3	CASSLGGLAGVFADTQYF	TGTGCCAGCAGCTTAGGAGGGCTAGCGGGAGTCTTCGCAGATACGCAGTATTTT
-	TRBV11-3	-	TRBJ2-7	CASSLSAGSSYEQYF	TGTGCCAGCAGCTTATCGGCGGGAAGCTCCTACGAGCAGTACTTC
few	TRBV14	-	TRBJ1-1	CASRRGWDTEAFF	TGTGCCAGCAGGAGAGGTTGGGACACTGAAGCTTTCTTT
few	TRBV6-5	-	TRBJ1-6	CASRRRDSPLHF	TGTGCCAGCAGAAGGCGGGATTCACCCCTCCACTTT
few	TRBV29-1	-	TRBJ1-1	CSVALGSNPEAFF	TGCAGCGTTGCCCTAGGGAGTAACCCTGAAGCTTTCTTT
-	TRBV11-2	-	TRBJ1-1	CASSSWTVMNTEAFF	TGTGCCAGCAGCTCGTGGACAGTCATGAACACTGAAGCTTTCTTT
-	TRBV7-6	-	TRBJ1-1	CASSLRANTEAFF	TGTGCCAGCAGCTTGAGGGCGAACACTGAAGCTTTCTTT
-	TRBV5-1	-	TRBJ1-2	CASSLLVAEANYGYTF	TGCGCCAGCAGCTTGTTAGTGGCAGAGGCTAACTATGGCTACACCTTC
-	TRBV18	-	TRBJ1-1	CASSTTVSGMNTEAFF	TGTGCCAGCTCAACGACAGTGTCGGGCATGAACACTGAAGCTTTCTTT
-	TRBV21-1	-	TRBJ2-7	CASSTPPGTRHEQYF	TGTGCCAGCAGCACCCCTCCCGGGACAAGGCATGAGCAGTACTTC
once	TRBV5-6	-	TRBJ2-7	CASSFGARGFSYEQYF	TGTGCCAGCAGCTTCGGTGCCAGGGGATTCTCCTACGAGCAGTACTTC
-	TRBV14	TRBD2	TRBJ2-5	CASSHYPRDGGGETQYF	TGTGCCAGCAGCCACTACCCCCGGGACGGGGGGGGAGAGACCCAGTACTTC
-	TRBV6-5	-	TRBJ1-2	CASKDGSGKWYGYTF	TGTGCCAGCAAGGACGGATCGGGGAAGTGGTATGGCTACACCTTC
-	TRBV28	-	TRBJ2-7	CASSLVSALTYEQYF	TGTGCCAGCAGTTTAGTGAGCGCTCTCACCTACGAGCAGTACTTC
-	TRBV2	-	TRBJ2-5	CASSPDSQETQYF	TGTGCCAGCAGCCCGGACAGCCAGGAGACCCAGTACTTC